The 6 T cell receptor beta chains presented below share a single source sample, sequenced in a study of Ad26.COV2.S vaccination and SARS-CoV-2 variants. This sample's treatment: roughly 19 received Ad26.COV2.S at low or high dose, single or two shots; roughly five received placebo; per-sample allocation not given. Collection of samples fell on day 63 after the first vaccine or placebo injection. Assay used: immunoSEQ multiplex PCR; TCRdb lists only in-frame clones, some missing. The sample records 300,000 to 450,000 clones, around 83% being singletons. Sequences were derived from peripheral blood, sampled in a trial of Ad26.COV2.S vaccine versus placebo. The receptors originated from a person aged 18-60 years who received the Ad26.COV2.S COVID-19 vaccine or a placebo.

The CDR3 bases are TGCGCCAGCAGCCAAGATCCCGGGACAGCCTATGGCTACACCTTC. Residues: CASSQDPGTAYGYTF. V gene TRBV4-3 combines with J gene TRBJ1-2; 7 bases align to TRBD1. The CDR3 consists of 15 residues. From germline, CDR1 is LGHNA and CDR2 YSLEER. Trimming took 0 bases from V and 4 from J; bases not matched to a gene: 5.

This chain uses TRBV28 with TRBJ2-7, with no clear D. The CDR3 covers 13 residues. Germline assignment: CDR1 MDHEN and CDR2 SYDVKM. V shed 6 bases and J shed 7 bases, with 16 bases lying between them. CDR3 sequence reads: CASRKGPPREQYF. CDR3 in DNA: TGTGCCAGCAGAAAAGGACCCCCTCGGGAGCAGTACTTC.

The chain is built from TRBV10-1 and TRBJ1-5, with D unclear. Trimming removed 2 bases at V and 11 bases at J, with 13 bases between. The CDR3 loop spans 13 amino acids. Germline loops: CDR1 WNHNN, CDR2 SYGVQD (reference sequence). As DNA, the CDR3 is TGCGCCAGCAGTGAGGCCGGCTTCGAGGCCCAGCATTTT. The encoded protein is CASSEAGFEAQHF.

The chain carries TRBV29-1 and TRBJ2-5, with D unresolved. With 8 bases removed from V and 5 bases from J, the gap between germline ends came to 21 bases. This CDR3 is 14 amino acids long. CDR1 is SQVTM, CDR2 ANQGSEA, per germline. CDR3 amino acids: CSPPRALPEETQYF. In nucleotides, the CDR3 is TGCAGCCCCCCCCGGGCCCTACCCGAGGAGACCCAGTACTTC. The complete variable domain, with remaining parts taken from reference TRBV29-1 and TRBJ2-5, reads SAVISQKPSRDICQRGTSLTIQCQVDSQVTMMFWYRQQPGQSLTLIATANQGSEATYESGFVIDKFPISRPNLTFSTLTVSNMSPEDSSIYLCSPPRALPEETQYFGPGTRLLVL.

The chain has TRBV14 and TRBJ2-5, with D maybe TRBD2 (5 bases). V was trimmed by 3 bases and J by 5 bases, leaving 13 bases between them. This CDR3 region has 14 residues. The germline CDR1 and CDR2 sequences are SGHDN and FVKESK. The CDR3: CASSHNMGGETQYF. CDR3 DNA: TGTGCCAGCAGCCATAACATGGGCGGGGAGACCCAGTACTTC.

The rearrangement links TRBV5-5 to TRBJ2-7, with TRBD2 matching over 7 bases. The germline gives CDR1 SGHKS, CDR2 YYEKEE (reference sequence). The CDR3 runs 15 residues. Trimming removed 2 bases from V and 2 bases from J; junction bases left unmatched: 7. The CDR3, as DNA: TGTGCCAGCAGCTTACTAGCGATCAGAACCTACGAGCAGTACTTC. Protein product: CASSLLAIRTYEQYF. The full variable domain, rest sourced from reference TRBV5-5 and TRBJ2-7, is DAGVTQSPTHLIKTRGQQVTLRCSPISGHKSVSWYQQVLGQGPQFIFQYYEKEERGRGNFPDRFSARQFPNYSSELNVNALLLGDSALYLCASSLLAIRTYEQYFGPGTRLTVT.